These 28 T cell receptor beta chains share one sample of origin, sequenced in a study of T cell responses to AZD1222 COVID-19 vaccine. Repertoires were generated with immunoSEQ multiplex PCR, while TCRdb's copy carries only in-frame clones and drops some. This repertoire shows some 150,000 clones, approximately 91% found once; its top ten account for under 5.5%. This sample comprised peripheral blood, obtained 28 days after the second dose of the MenACWY control vaccine. Receptors were obtained from an adult who received the MenACWY meningococcal vaccine as a control.

The chain carries TRBV9 and TRBJ1-3, with 8 bases aligning to TRBD1. The V segment lost 4 bases and the J segment 0 bases; nucleotides outside the gene matches: 6. From germline, CDR1 is SGDLS and CDR2 YYNGEE. The CDR3 contains 16 residues. CDR3 region: CASSPSGTGSGNTIYF. In DNA form, the CDR3 reads TGTGCCAGCAGCCCGAGCGGGACAGGCTCTGGAAACACCATATATTTT. The full variable domain, in which reference TRBV9 and TRBJ1-3 provide the parts outside the CDR3, is DSGVTQTPKHLITATGQRVTLRCSPRSGDLSVYWYQQSLDQGLQFLIQYYNGEERAKGNILERFSAQQFPDLHSELNLSSLELGDSALYFCASSPSGTGSGNTIYFGEGSWLTVV.

The chain links TRBV10-3 to TRBJ2-7; the D gene could be TRBD1 or TRBD2 (7 bases each). Germline values: CDR1 ENHRY, CDR2 SYGVKD. V lost 8 bases and J 3 bases, leaving 17 bases between the germline ends. The CDR3 covers 14 residues. The CDR3 sequence: CAIGEGRGYYEQYF. The CDR3 nucleotides read TGTGCCATCGGGGAGGGCAGGGGGTACTACGAGCAGTACTTC.

In DNA form, the CDR3 reads TGTGCCAGCAGCTTAGGGACAGTACAAGGCATTCAGTACTTC. This codes for CASSLGTVQGIQYF. The J gene is TRBJ2-4, the V gene TRBV11-3; a weak D match, TRBD1 (6 bases). CDR3 length equals 14 residues. The V end was cut by 1 base, the J end by 9 bases, with 13 bases between. The germline V gene has CDR1 SGHNT and CDR2 YENEEA.

The CDR3 sequence is CASSQFVQGAQPQHF. CDR3 DNA: TGCGCCAGCAGCCAATTTGTACAGGGGGCTCAGCCCCAGCATTTT. The V gene is TRBV4-1, the J gene TRBJ1-5; TRBD1 matches 9 bases. This CDR3 spans 15 amino acids. CDR1 and CDR2 from the germline V gene are MGHRA and YSYEKL. The V and J ends lost 2 bases and 6 bases, in that order; junction bases with no gene match: 5.

This clone showed up just a few times. The chain carries TRBV19 and TRBJ2-3, with 14 bases that match TRBD2. V was clipped by 5 bases and J by 2 bases; unmatched bases: 15. Germline lookup yields CDR1 LNHDA and CDR2 SQIVND (reference sequence). The CDR3 runs 20 residues. Written as DNA, the CDR3 is TGTGCCAGTAGTTCGCTGACTAGCGGGGGGGCAGGAGGGTTCACAGATACGCAGTATTTT. It is translated as CASSSLTSGGAGGFTDTQYF.

The chain uses TRBV15 and TRBJ1-2, with 10 bases matching TRBD1. Germline trimming cut 0 bases from V and 4 bases from J; bases unmatched to any gene: 8. The germline CDR1 and CDR2 sequences are LNHNV and YYDKDF (reference sequence). This CDR3 has 17 amino acids. The CDR3 region is CATSRDEMTGGLYGYTF. As DNA, the CDR3 is TGTGCCACCAGCAGAGATGAGATGACAGGGGGCCTCTATGGCTACACCTTC. The whole variable domain, remainder taken from reference TRBV15 and TRBJ1-2, is DAMVIQNPRYQVTQFGKPVTLSCSQTLNHNVMYWYQQKSSQAPKLLFHYYDKDFNNEADTPDNFQSRRPNTSFCFLDIRSPGLGDTAMYLCATSRDEMTGGLYGYTFGSGTRLTVV.

This chain uses TRBV6-5 with TRBJ2-1; 8 nucleotides align to TRBD1. Per germline, CDR1 MNHEY and CDR2 SVGAGI. This CDR3 has 16 residues. Germline trimming cut 0 bases from V and 9 bases from J; bases unmatched to any gene: 10. The CDR3 nucleotides read TGTGCCAGCAGTTACTCGACAGGGGCTCGTTTAGGTGAGCAGTTCTTC. Amino acids: CASSYSTGARLGEQFF.

This clone was counted only a few times. The V call is TRBV5-6, the J call TRBJ2-2, with D tentatively TRBD1 (6 bases). With 6 bases removed from V and 1 base from J, the gap between germline ends came to 13 bases. The CDR3 is 15 amino acids. Per germline, CDR1 SGHDT and CDR2 YYEEEE. The CDR3 reads CASTPTGKNTGELFF. The CDR3 DNA sequence: TGTGCCAGCACCCCGACAGGAAAGAACACCGGGGAGCTGTTTTTT.

V gene TRBV7-9 combines with J gene TRBJ1-6; maybe TRBD1 (5 bases). This CDR3 region has 15 residues. Trimming pared 0 bases from V and 11 bases from J, leaving 14 bases between. The germline gives CDR1 SEHNR, CDR2 FQNEAQ (reference sequence). The CDR3 loop is CASSLAPQGGAPLHF. As DNA, the CDR3 is TGTGCCAGCAGCTTAGCCCCGCAGGGCGGTGCACCCCTCCACTTT.

DNA for the CDR3: TGTGCCAGCATAGAAGGGGGGGGCACCGGGGAGCTGTTTTTT. This translates into CASIEGGGTGELFF. The gene calls are TRBV2 and TRBJ2-2, with D perhaps matching TRBD2 (7 bases). V shed 7 bases and J shed 4 bases, with 13 bases lying between them. CDR1 is SNHLY, CDR2 FYNNEI, per germline. The CDR3 has 14 residues.

The CDR3 sequence: CASRPAGSYEQYF. For the CDR3, the DNA is TGTGCCAGTCGGCCGGCAGGGAGCTACGAGCAGTACTTC. The chain uses TRBV12-3 or TRBV12-4 and TRBJ2-7; D is tentatively TRBD1 or TRBD2 (5 bases each). The V gene lost 9 bases and the J gene lost 3 bases, with 15 bases spanning the gap. This CDR3 spans 13 amino acids.

V is TRBV2 and J is TRBJ2-7; 9 bases map to TRBD1. This CDR3 contains 15 residues. The V gene end was trimmed by 7 bases and the J gene end by 6 bases; junction bases not matched to a gene: 13. The germline CDR1 and CDR2 sequences are SNHLY and FYNNEI. The CDR3 protein is CASNAVGTGYGEQYF. The CDR3 DNA sequence: TGTGCCAGCAACGCAGTGGGGACAGGGTATGGCGAGCAGTACTTC.

The chain couples TRBV6-5 to TRBJ1-1, with 8 bases identical to TRBD1. The CDR3 extends over 13 amino acids. The germline CDR1 and CDR2 sequences are MNHEY and SVGAGI. The junction had 4 bases not matched to a gene; V was cut back by 6 bases and J by 4 bases. The CDR3 nucleotides are TGTGCCAGCAGCCCGACAGGGGCCACTGAAGCTTTCTTT. Protein product: CASSPTGATEAFF.

The rearrangement uses TRBV19 and TRBJ2-5, with D possibly being TRBD1 or TRBD2 (5 bases each). CDR1 LNHDA and CDR2 SQIVND come from the germline V gene (reference sequence). V was clipped by 4 bases and J by 2 bases, with 14 bases between them. The CDR3 is made up of 15 amino acids. The CDR3 here is CASSSLRDAQETQYF. DNA for the CDR3: TGTGCCAGTAGTAGCCTCCGGGACGCACAAGAGACCCAGTACTTC.

In its sample, this clone was seen a few times. This chain's CDR3 is CASSYRGTGAFF. CDR3 sequence (DNA): TGTGCCAGCAGTTACAGGGGGACAGGGGCTTTCTTT. The chain uses TRBV12-3 or TRBV12-4 and TRBJ1-1, with TRBD1 matching over 9 bases. After removal of 4 bases from V and 11 bases from J, the junction contained 5 bases not matched to a gene. The CDR3 contains 12 residues.

This chain links TRBV6-2 or TRBV6-3 with TRBJ1-2; a possible D gene is TRBD1 (5 bases). The CDR3 sequence is 13 residues long. Trimming removed 0 bases at V and 5 bases at J, with 7 bases between. The germline gives CDR1 MNHEY, CDR2 SVGEGT. CDR3 sequence (DNA): TGTGCCAGCAGTTACTCCTGGGGGTATGGCTACACCTTC. It codes for CASSYSWGYGYTF.

This clone has more than one count but fewer than ten. The chain carries TRBV18 and TRBJ2-7; D remains ambiguous. This CDR3 region has 14 residues. Trimming removed 6 bases from V and 2 bases from J, with 14 bases in between. The germline V gene has CDR1 KGHSH and CDR2 LQKENI. CDR3 loop: CASSRSAATYEQYF. The CDR3 coding sequence is TGTGCCAGCTCCCGATCGGCAGCCACCTACGAGCAGTACTTC.

This clone was observed once. This chain connects TRBV9 to TRBJ2-5; the D gene is possibly TRBD2 (6 bases). Germline-derived CDR1 and CDR2 are SGDLS and YYNGEE. Trimming took off 3 bases at V and 4 bases at J, with 10 bases between the two ends. The CDR3 is 13 amino acids. CDR3 DNA sequence: TGTGCCAGCAGCGGAGGAGGGATAGAGACCCAGTACTTC. It encodes CASSGGGIETQYF. Filled out from reference TRBV9 and TRBJ2-5, the complete variable domain reads DSGVTQTPKHLITATGQRVTLRCSPRSGDLSVYWYQQSLDQGLQFLIQYYNGEERAKGNILERFSAQQFPDLHSELNLSSLELGDSALYFCASSGGGIETQYFGPGTRLLVL.

CDR3 in DNA: TGTGCCAGCGCCCGCCCAGGGACGCAGGCTGAAGCTTTCTTT. It translates to CASARPGTQAEAFF. The gene calls are TRBV11-3 and TRBJ1-1, with D tentatively TRBD1 (5 bases). The CDR3 extends over 14 amino acids. Looked up from germline, CDR1 is SGHNT and CDR2 is YENEEA. Trimming took off 8 bases at V and 6 bases at J, with 19 bases between the two ends.

This clone has just one count. The chain uses TRBV7-9 and TRBJ2-1, with D perhaps being TRBD1 or TRBD2 (5 bases each). The CDR3 runs to 13 residues. V was trimmed by 5 bases and J by 6 bases, leaving 11 bases between them. CDR1 SEHNR and CDR2 FQNEAQ come from the germline V gene (reference sequence). In nucleotides, the CDR3 is TGTGCCAGCAGCCGGGACCGAGGCAATGAGCAGTTCTTC. Its translation: CASSRDRGNEQFF.

CDR3 nucleotide sequence: TGTGCCAGCAGCCACATGAACAATGAGCAGTTCTTC. Translating it yields CASSHMNNEQFF. J is TRBJ2-1 and V is TRBV11-2; D unresolved. CDR1 and CDR2 (germline): SGHAT, FQNNGV. Trimming shortened V by 5 bases and J by 5 bases, and 7 bases separated the two germline ends. This CDR3 is built from 12 residues.

The chain uses TRBV19 and TRBJ2-2, with D unclear. Germline CDR1 LNHDA, CDR2 SQIVND (reference sequence). Trimming took 11 bases from V and 1 from J, leaving 11 bases between them. This CDR3 is 13 amino acids long. The CDR3 DNA reads TGTGCCTCAAGACACTTGAACACCGGGGAGCTGTTTTTT. Its protein is CASRHLNTGELFF.

The genes are TRBV7-9 and TRBJ2-3; 12 bases agree with TRBD2. The CDR3 spans 18 residues. The germline gives CDR1 SEHNR, CDR2 FQNEAQ (reference sequence). J gave up 3 bases and V 2 bases, and 9 bases lay outside the gene matches. CDR3 DNA: TGTGCCAGCAGCTTACGAGGGCCTAGCGGGAGGGCGACAGATACGCAGTATTTT. Translating it yields CASSLRGPSGRATDTQYF. The full variable domain, rest sourced from reference TRBV7-9 and TRBJ2-3, is DTGVSQNPRHKITKRGQNVTFRCDPISEHNRLYWYRQTLGQGPEFLTYFQNEAQLEKSRLLSDRFSAERPKGSFSTLEIQRTEQGDSAMYLCASSLRGPSGRATDTQYFGPGTRLTVL.

The rearrangement uses TRBV18 and TRBJ2-1; TRBD1 agrees at 8 bases. This CDR3 comprises 16 residues. Germline V CDR1 and CDR2: KGHSH, LQKENI. The V segment lost 5 bases and the J segment 7 bases; nucleotides outside the gene matches: 13. CDR3 region: CASSELPGQALNEQFF. CDR3 bases: TGTGCCAGCTCAGAGTTACCGGGACAGGCTCTAAATGAGCAGTTCTTC. Combining the CDR3 with reference TRBV18 and TRBJ2-1 gives the whole variable domain NAGVMQNPRHLVRRRGQEARLRCSPMKGHSHVYWYRQLPEEGLKFMVYLQKENIIDESGMPKERFSAEFPKEGPSILRIQQVVRGDSAAYFCASSELPGQALNEQFFGPGTRLTVL.

The chain carries TRBV5-6 and TRBJ1-2; D is possibly TRBD1 (5 bases). Germline CDR1 and CDR2: SGHDT and YYEEEE. The CDR3 sequence is 14 residues long. The V end lost 4 bases, the J end lost 8 bases, and 18 bases lay between the germline ends. The CDR3 is CASSRYGTLGGYTF. CDR3 in DNA: TGTGCCAGCAGCCGATACGGGACCTTGGGGGGCTACACCTTC.

This clone was observed a handful of times. The rearrangement joins TRBV15 to TRBJ1-5; D not certain. The length of the CDR3 is 12 residues. Trimming stripped 3 bases from V and 7 bases from J, with 7 bases between. From germline, CDR1 is LNHNV and CDR2 YYDKDF (reference sequence). Here the CDR3 reads CATSSPQQPQHF. The DNA of the CDR3 is TGTGCCACCAGCAGCCCACAGCAGCCCCAGCATTTT.

The V gene is TRBV27, the J gene TRBJ1-2; 8 bases are a match to TRBD1. V dropped 2 bases and J dropped 4; count of bases not matched to a gene: 6. Germline V CDR1 and CDR2: MNHEY, SMNVEV (reference sequence). There are 15 residues in the CDR3. This chain's CDR3 is CASSLRGTGFYGYTF. The CDR3 DNA follows: TGTGCCAGCAGTTTAAGGGGGACAGGCTTCTATGGCTACACCTTC.

The chain carries TRBV12-3 or TRBV12-4 and TRBJ1-4, with TRBD1 identical over 7 bases. This CDR3 is built from 12 residues. V was clipped by 5 bases and J by 8 bases; unmatched bases: 2. CDR3 in DNA: TGTGCCAGCAGTGGGGACAGCGAAAAACTGTTTTTT. This encodes CASSGDSEKLFF.